The sequence of this TCR beta chain was determined in a study of T cell clonality in common variable immunodeficiency. Points from the study as a whole: CVID subjects shared fewer TCRbeta clones than healthy controls did. In common variable immunodeficiency, TCR beta chains reportedly carried fewer deletions and N-nucleotide insertions.

The V gene lost 5 bases and the J gene lost 0 bases, with 17 bases spanning the gap. Germline loops: CDR1 WNHNN, CDR2 SYGVQD (reference sequence). The CDR3 runs to 16 residues. This clone appeared many times. Antigen unknown. With the read ending 3 residues before the CDR3 end, the germline J gene is used to fill in that end. Donors gave about 5 to 8 ml heparinized peripheral whole blood. Control and CVID samples contributed equal amounts of genomic DNA. Clones were sequenced by immunoSEQ multiplex PCR, and TCRdb holds only the in-frame ones, with some missing. Observed in the sample are tens of thousands of clones, none of them singletons.

The TCR sequence derives from a person aged 18 to 75 in good health. The specimen sequenced was peripheral blood mononuclear cells. The chain couples TRBV10-1 to TRBJ2-7; possible D gene TRBD2, 6 bases. CDR3 region: CASSPHPGTSSYEQYF. CDR3 DNA, as far as it was read: TGCGCCAGCAGTCCCCACCCCGGGACTTCCTCCTACGAG.